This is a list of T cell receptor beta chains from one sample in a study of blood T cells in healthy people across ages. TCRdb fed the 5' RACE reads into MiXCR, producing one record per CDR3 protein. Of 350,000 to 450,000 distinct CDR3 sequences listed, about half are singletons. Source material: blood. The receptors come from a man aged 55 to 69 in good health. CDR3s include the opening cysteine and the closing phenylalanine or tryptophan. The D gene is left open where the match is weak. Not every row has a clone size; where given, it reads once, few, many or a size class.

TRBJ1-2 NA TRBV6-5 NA TGTGCCAGCAGTTACGGAGCGGATTATGGCTACACCTTC CASSYGADYGYTF
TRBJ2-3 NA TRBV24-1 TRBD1 TGTGCCACCAGTGACCCCGGGACAGGGTACACAGATACGCAGTATTTT CATSDPGTGYTDTQYF
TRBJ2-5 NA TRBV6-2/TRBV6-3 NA TGTGCCAGCAGTATCCCCGGGACCCAGTACTTC CASSIPGTQYF
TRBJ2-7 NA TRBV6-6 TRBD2 TGTGCCAGCAGTTACCCGAGTAGCGGGGGCCTATACGAGCAGTACTTC CASSYPSSGGLYEQYF
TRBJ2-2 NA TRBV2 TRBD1 TGTGCCACCCGGACAGGGAACACCGGGGAGCTGTTTTTT CATRTGNTGELFF
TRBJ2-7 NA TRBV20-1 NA TGCAGTGCCACCCGGACAGAAGGCTCCTACGAGCAGTACTTC CSATRTEGSYEQYF
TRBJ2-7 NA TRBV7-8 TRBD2 TGTGCCAGCAGCTCCGGACTAGCGGGAGATGACGAGCAGTACTTC CASSSGLAGDDEQYF
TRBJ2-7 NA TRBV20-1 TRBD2 TGCAGTGCTAGAGCACGAACCGGGAGGACTGAGCAGTACTTC CSARARTGRTEQYF
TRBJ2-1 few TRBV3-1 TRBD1 TGTGCCAGCAGCTTGCCGGGACAGTACAATGAGCAGTTCTTC CASSLPGQYNEQFF
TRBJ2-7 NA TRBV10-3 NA TGTGCCACCGGGGGACAAGACCCAAGATACTACAATGAGCAGTACTTC CATGGQDPRYYNEQYF
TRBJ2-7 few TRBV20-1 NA TGCAGTGCTAGAGATGTGGTGAACAGAGCCTACGAGCAGTACTTC CSARDVVNRAYEQYF
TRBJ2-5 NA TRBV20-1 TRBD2 TGCAGTGCCGCCCCGACTAGCGGGGGAAAGACCCAGTACTTC CSAAPTSGGKTQYF
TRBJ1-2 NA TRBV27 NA TGTGCCAGCAGTTTCTCTCCTGTTAACTATGGCTACACCTTC CASSFSPVNYGYTF
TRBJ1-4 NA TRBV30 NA TGTGCCTGGAGTGTACTTCAGAGTACTAATGAAAAACTGTTTTTT CAWSVLQSTNEKLFF
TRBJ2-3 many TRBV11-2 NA TGTGCCAGCAGGGGTTTTAGGGGGAAGACAGATACGCAGTATTTT CASRGFRGKTDTQYF
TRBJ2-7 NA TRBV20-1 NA TGCAGTGCTACACCAGGCCTCGAGGGCTACGAGCAGTACTTC CSATPGLEGYEQYF
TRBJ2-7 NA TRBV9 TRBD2 TGTGCCAGCAGCGTTGGGATAGCGGGAGTAGTCCACGAGCAGTACTTC CASSVGIAGVVHEQYF
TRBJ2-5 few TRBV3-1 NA TGTGCCAGCAGCCAACCCACGGGGAGGCAAGAGACCCAGTACTTC CASSQPTGRQETQYF
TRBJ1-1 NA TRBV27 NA TGTGTCAGCAGTGTAGGACGGAACACTGAAGCTTTCTTT CVSSVGRNTEAFF